The 20 T cell receptor beta chains below were found in one sample sequenced in a study of blood T cell repertoires in COVID-19. TCRdb keeps only in-frame clones here, not all; method: immunoSEQ multiplex PCR. In the table there are fewer than 70,000 clones, over 75% of which are singletons. The sample comprised peripheral blood. These TCRs come from a man aged 55-75 years with active or convalescent COVID-19.

The genes are TRBV12-3 or TRBV12-4 and TRBJ1-2; D not certain. This CDR3 has 13 residues. With 10 bases removed from V and 2 bases from J, the gap between germline ends came to 14 bases. The CDR3: CATMRGMNYGYTF. The CDR3 nucleotides are TGTGCCACAATGAGAGGGATGAACTATGGCTACACCTTC.

V is TRBV6-1 and J is TRBJ1-2, with D hard to call. Deletions cut 1 base from V and 2 bases from J, with 11 bases between. This CDR3 contains 15 residues. Germline values: CDR1 MNHNS, CDR2 SASEGT. The CDR3: CASSEGVWANYGYTF. The CDR3 bases are TGTGCCAGCAGTGAAGGAGTATGGGCGAACTATGGCTACACCTTC.

This chain connects TRBV6-5 to TRBJ2-2, with TRBD2 as a possible D gene (5 bases). The germline V and J ends were trimmed by 2 bases and 1 base, with 8 bases remaining between them. The CDR3 is 15 residues long. Germline values: CDR1 MNHEY, CDR2 SVGAGI. As DNA, the CDR3 is TGTGCCAGCAGTTACAAGCGGCTGAACACCGGGGAGCTGTTTTTT. This gives the protein CASSYKRLNTGELFF.

The genes are TRBV7-9 and TRBJ2-5; TRBD2 aligns across 11 bases. Germline V gene sequence: CDR1 SEHNR, CDR2 FQNEAQ (reference sequence). The length of the CDR3 is 16 residues. Germline trimming cut 4 bases from V and 4 bases from J; bases unmatched to any gene: 8. The CDR3 here is CASSWPKGLAGETQYF. The CDR3 DNA sequence: TGTGCCAGCAGCTGGCCAAAAGGACTAGCGGGAGAGACCCAGTACTTC.

This chain joins TRBV4-1 and TRBJ1-2, with TRBD1 matching over 9 bases. V lost 4 bases and J lost 4; bases outside the gene matches: 4. Germline CDR1 reads MGHRA; CDR2 reads YSYEKL. The CDR3 loop spans 14 amino acids. The CDR3 DNA sequence: TGCGCCAGCAGCCCCGGGACAGGGTCCTATGGCTACACCTTC. It translates to CASSPGTGSYGYTF.

This chain links TRBV5-1 with TRBJ1-1, with a possible D match to TRBD1 (5 bases). V lost 1 base to trimming and J lost 4 bases, with 14 bases between them. Germline CDR1 reads SGHRS; CDR2 reads YFSETQ. The CDR3 length is 15 residues. CDR3 DNA: TGCGCCAGCAGCTTGCAGTCAGGGATATTCACTGAAGCTTTCTTT. Protein sequence: CASSLQSGIFTEAFF.

The chain is built from TRBV19 and TRBJ1-6; D might be TRBD1 (6 bases). V was cut by 4 bases and J by 3 bases, with 13 bases left in between. The CDR3 is 16 residues long. In germline, CDR1 is LNHDA, CDR2 SQIVND (reference sequence). CDR3 region: CASSTKQGLYNSPLHF. Written as DNA, the CDR3 is TGTGCCAGTAGTACAAAACAGGGTCTCTATAATTCACCCCTCCACTTT.

This chain links TRBV6-5 with TRBJ1-4, with 11 nucleotides matching TRBD1. This CDR3 contains 14 residues. V lost 6 bases, J lost 7 bases, and 4 bases stayed unmatched. CDR1 is MNHEY, CDR2 SVGAGI, per germline. The CDR3 loop reads CASSRTGGLEKLFF. In nucleotides, the CDR3 is TGTGCCAGCAGCCGGACAGGGGGCCTTGAAAAACTGTTTTTT.

The gene calls are TRBV20-1 and TRBJ1-2; possibly TRBD1 for D (6 bases). V lost 3 bases and J lost 0, with 14 bases in between. Germline CDR1 is DFQATT and CDR2 is SNEGSKA (reference sequence). The CDR3 has 15 residues. CDR3 sequence reads: CSASPSDSANYGYTF. CDR3 DNA: TGCAGTGCTAGTCCCTCGGACAGTGCTAACTATGGCTACACCTTC.

The table lists this clone with a count of one. The chain combines TRBV29-1 with TRBJ1-6; 8 positions match TRBD1. This CDR3 spans 13 amino acids. J was trimmed by 6 bases and V by 6 bases; bases with no gene match: 4. The germline V gene has CDR1 SQVTM and CDR2 ANQGSEA. The CDR3: CSVDTGGNSPLHF. The CDR3 DNA reads as TGCAGCGTCGATACAGGGGGTAATTCACCCCTCCACTTT.

The rearrangement uses TRBV4-2 and TRBJ2-3, with a weak D call TRBD2 (6 bases). V gave up 5 bases and J gave up 0 bases, with 15 bases separating them. This CDR3 spans 16 amino acids. In germline, CDR1 is LGHNA, CDR2 YNFKEQ. The CDR3 here is CASSSIRDLSTDTQYF. DNA of the CDR3: TGTGCCAGCAGCTCGATAAGGGACTTAAGCACAGATACGCAGTATTTT.

This clone was counted once. This chain uses TRBV14 with TRBJ1-1; no definite D call. Per germline, CDR1 SGHDN and CDR2 FVKESK. There are 14 residues in the CDR3. Deletions cut 2 bases from V and 4 bases from J, with 11 bases between. The chain's CDR3 is CASSQFTYSTEAFF. The CDR3 DNA follows: TGTGCCAGCAGCCAATTCACTTACAGCACTGAAGCTTTCTTT.

This chain uses TRBV7-9 with TRBJ1-2; 7 positions agree with TRBD1. V shed 1 base, J shed 7 bases, and the junction held 6 bases outside the gene matches. Germline V CDR1 and CDR2: SEHNR, FQNEAQ (reference sequence). The CDR3 spans 14 residues. CDR3 sequence: CASSLDVTGSGYTF. CDR3 sequence (DNA): TGTGCCAGCAGCTTAGATGTGACAGGGAGTGGCTACACCTTC.

This clone occurred once. The chain couples TRBV9 to TRBJ1-4; 7 bases match TRBD1. Germline V gene data show CDR1 as SGDLS and CDR2 as YYNGEE. The CDR3 loop spans 14 amino acids. The J segment lost 4 bases and the V segment lost 4 bases, leaving 4 bases of the junction unmatched. The CDR3 DNA reads TGTGCCAGCAGCTCGGGACAGCGTAATGAAAAACTGTTTTTT. Protein product: CASSSGQRNEKLFF.

This clone was seen a few times. The V gene is TRBV6-5, the J gene TRBJ1-5, with D possibly matching TRBD1 (6 bases). The CDR3 spans 14 residues. Germline V gene sequence: CDR1 MNHEY, CDR2 SVGAGI. The V end was cut by 6 bases, the J end by 6 bases, with 15 bases between. CDR3 loop: CASRMAVQGQPQHF. CDR3 sequence (DNA): TGTGCCAGCAGAATGGCGGTACAGGGTCAGCCCCAGCATTTT.

The rearrangement joins TRBV25-1 to TRBJ2-1, with D tentatively TRBD1 (6 bases). V lost 6 bases and J lost 0, with 12 bases in between. CDR1 and CDR2 from the germline V gene are MGHDK and SYGVNS. This CDR3 spans 15 amino acids. CDR3 sequence (DNA): TGTGCCAGCAGGCCCGACAGGACCTCCTACAATGAGCAGTTCTTC. It is translated as CASRPDRTSYNEQFF. The full variable domain, with the rest looked up from reference TRBV25-1 and TRBJ2-1, is EADIYQTPRYLVIGTGKKITLECSQTMGHDKMYWYQQDPGMELHLIHYSYGVNSTEKGDLSSESTVSRIRTEHFPLTLESARPSHTSQYLCASRPDRTSYNEQFFGPGTRLTVL.

The gene calls are TRBV27 and TRBJ1-4; no reliable D call. The CDR3 runs 15 residues. V was pared by 5 bases and J by 0 bases, with 10 bases between. CDR1 is MNHEY and CDR2 is SMNVEV in the germline V gene (reference sequence). CDR3 region: CASSPWQTTNEKLFF. CDR3 nucleotides: TGTGCCAGCAGTCCTTGGCAAACAACTAATGAAAAACTGTTTTTT.

The CDR3 protein is CASSASTGTEAFF. CDR3 in DNA: TGCGCCAGCAGCGCGTCGACGGGCACTGAAGCTTTCTTT. This rearrangement joins TRBV5-1 to TRBJ1-1; D is unclear. The germline gives CDR1 SGHRS, CDR2 YFSETQ. The germline V and J ends were trimmed by 4 bases and 4 bases, with 11 bases remaining between them. The CDR3 sequence is 13 residues long.

This chain joins TRBV3-1 (or the pseudogene TRBV3-2) and TRBJ1-1; TRBD1 is a possible D gene (6 bases). Germline CDR1 is LGHDT and CDR2 is YNNKEL (reference sequence). The CDR3 contains 14 residues. Trimming stripped 2 bases from V and 5 bases from J, with 12 bases between. The CDR3 region has the DNA TGTGCCAGCAGCCAACCTTACAGGGTGACTGAAGCTTTCTTT. The encoded protein is CASSQPYRVTEAFF.

The V and J genes are TRBV5-6 and TRBJ2-7; 12 bases fit TRBD1. The CDR3 is 16 amino acids. V lost 2 bases to trimming and J lost 4 bases; unmatched junction nucleotides: 7. Germline CDR1 is SGHDT and CDR2 is YYEEEE. CDR3 region: CASSLPGQGANYEQYF. CDR3 DNA sequence: TGTGCCAGCAGCTTACCGGGACAGGGGGCAAATTACGAGCAGTACTTC.